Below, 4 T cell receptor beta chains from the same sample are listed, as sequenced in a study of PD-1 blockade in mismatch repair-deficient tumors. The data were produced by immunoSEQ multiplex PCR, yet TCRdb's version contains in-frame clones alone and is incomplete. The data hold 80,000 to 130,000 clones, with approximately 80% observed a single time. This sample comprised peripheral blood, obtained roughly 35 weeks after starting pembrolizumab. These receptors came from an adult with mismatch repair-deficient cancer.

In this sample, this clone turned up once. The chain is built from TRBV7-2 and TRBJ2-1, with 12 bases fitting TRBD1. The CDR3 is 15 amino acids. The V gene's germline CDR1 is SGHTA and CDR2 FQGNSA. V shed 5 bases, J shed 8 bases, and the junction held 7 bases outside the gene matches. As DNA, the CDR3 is TGTGCCAGCAGCCCCGGGACAGGGGGCTTGTATGAGCAGTTCTTC. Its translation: CASSPGTGGLYEQFF.

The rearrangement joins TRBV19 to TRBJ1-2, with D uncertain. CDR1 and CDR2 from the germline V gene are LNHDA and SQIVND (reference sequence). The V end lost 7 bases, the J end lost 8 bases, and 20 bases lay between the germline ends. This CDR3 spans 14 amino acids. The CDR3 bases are TGTGCCAGTACTTTACGGGAGAGGGAGGGAGGCTACACCTTC. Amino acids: CASTLREREGGYTF.

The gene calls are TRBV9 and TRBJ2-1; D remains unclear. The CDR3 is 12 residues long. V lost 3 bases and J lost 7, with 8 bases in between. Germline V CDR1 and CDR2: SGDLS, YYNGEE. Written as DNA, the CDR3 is TGTGCCAGCAGCGACCCTAGGAATGAGCAGTTCTTC. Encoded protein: CASSDPRNEQFF.

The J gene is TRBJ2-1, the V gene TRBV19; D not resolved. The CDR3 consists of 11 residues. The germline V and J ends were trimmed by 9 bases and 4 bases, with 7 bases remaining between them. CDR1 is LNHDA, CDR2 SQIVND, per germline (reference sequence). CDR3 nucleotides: TGTGCCAGCAAGAGTTACAATGAGCAGTTCTTC. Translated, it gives CASKSYNEQFF.